Shown below are 32 T cell receptor beta chains from a single sample sequenced in a study of spatial heterogeneity in lung cancer. Time point denoted: sample taken at primary tumor resection. Their cognate antigens are unknown. TCRdb passed the 5' RACE reads through MiXCR, listing each CDR3 protein once. This table holds about 2,100 distinct CDR3 sequences, roughly 8.9% found once. Findings of the study overall: Tumor mutation counts were tracked by expanded intratumoral alpha and beta TCR counts.

The material sequenced was lung tumor tissue, taken at surgery. The source is a male donor with early-stage non-small cell lung cancer.

The gene calls are TRBV6-1 and TRBJ2-7; 7 positions agree with TRBD1. Losses at the gene ends were 2 bases for V and 3 bases for J; bases not matched to a gene: 10. The CDR3 contains 16 residues. Germline-derived CDR1 and CDR2 are MNHNS and SASEGT. The CDR3 DNA follows: TGTGCCAGCAGTGAACTCGGGACAGCAATTGTCTACGAGCAGTACTTC. Its protein is CASSELGTAIVYEQYF.

This clonotype is medium-sized. The chain joins TRBV5-1 to TRBJ2-1, with unresolved D. This CDR3 is 13 amino acids long. V was trimmed by 4 bases and J by 1 base, leaving 6 bases between them. Germline CDR1 and CDR2: SGHRS and YFSETQ. This CDR3 reads CASSATSYNEQFF. Here the CDR3 DNA reads TGCGCCAGCAGCGCAACTTCCTACAATGAGCAGTTCTTC.

This rearrangement joins TRBV10-3 to TRBJ2-7; the match to TRBD1 covers 7 bases. Germline CDR1 and CDR2: ENHRY and SYGVKD. There are 13 residues in the CDR3. With V trimmed by 2 bases and J by 6 bases, 4 bases remained unmatched. The CDR3, as DNA: TGTGCCATCAGTGAGGCACAGGGGATCGAGCAGTACTTC. It encodes CAISEAQGIEQYF.

In its sample, this clonotype ranks as medium-sized. The rearrangement uses TRBV7-8 and TRBJ2-7; either TRBD1 or TRBD2 may supply D (5 bases each). The V end was cut by 4 bases, the J end by 1 base, with 11 bases between. The CDR3 has 14 amino acids. Germline V CDR1 and CDR2: SGHVS, FQNEAQ. The CDR3 here is CASSSDWGSYEQYF. CDR3 nucleotides: TGTGCCAGCAGCTCGGATTGGGGGTCCTACGAGCAGTACTTC.

This clonotype is judged medium-sized. The V gene is TRBV5-5, the J gene TRBJ2-7, with TRBD1 identical over 9 bases. V lost 7 bases and J lost 2; bases outside the gene matches: 7. The CDR3 is 14 amino acids. Germline assignment: CDR1 SGHKS and CDR2 YYEKEE (reference sequence). CDR3 in amino acids: CASGDRGDTYEQYF. The CDR3 DNA reads TGTGCCAGCGGAGACAGGGGGGACACCTACGAGCAGTACTTC.

This clonotype ranks as medium-sized. This rearrangement joins TRBV2 to TRBJ2-2; either TRBD1 or TRBD2 may fit D (5 bases each). Germline lookup yields CDR1 SNHLY and CDR2 FYNNEI. The length of the CDR3 is 16 residues. Trimming removed 4 bases at V and 5 bases at J, with 17 bases between. CDR3 sequence: CASSVLSGLRTGELFF. The CDR3 DNA is TGTGCCAGCAGTGTGTTATCGGGGCTGAGGACCGGGGAGCTGTTTTTT.

Many counts were recorded for this clonotype. The V and J genes are TRBV7-2 and TRBJ1-1; TRBD1 is a possible D gene (6 bases). V lost 1 base, J lost 6 bases, and 9 bases lay in between. The CDR3 has 13 amino acids. Germline-derived CDR1 and CDR2 are SGHTA and FQGNSA. The CDR3 DNA sequence: TGTGCCAGCAGCTTAGAGGAGGGGGCTGAAGCTTTCTTT. It is translated as CASSLEEGAEAFF.

This clonotype ranks as medium-sized. The chain employs TRBV6-1 and TRBJ2-7; TRBD1 agrees at 7 bases. The CDR3 extends over 14 amino acids. Germline V gives CDR1 MNHNS, CDR2 SASEGT. The J segment lost 5 bases and the V segment lost 7 bases, leaving 11 bases of the junction unmatched. CDR3 in DNA: TGTGCCAGCACCGTGACAGGGCCGACGAACGAGCAGTACTTC. Amino acids: CASTVTGPTNEQYF.

This clonotype is labeled medium-sized. The V gene is TRBV5-1, the J gene TRBJ2-7; 10 nucleotides align to TRBD1. V shed 1 base and J 5 bases; nucleotides not matched to a gene: 6. Germline lookup yields CDR1 SGHRS and CDR2 YFSETQ. The CDR3 extends over 15 amino acids. This chain's CDR3 is CASSLSGTGADEQYF. The CDR3 bases are TGCGCCAGCAGCTTGTCCGGGACAGGGGCCGACGAGCAGTACTTC.

This clonotype qualifies as medium-sized. V usage is TRBV18 and J usage is TRBJ2-1; the D gene is possibly TRBD1 (5 bases). V dropped 6 bases and J dropped 7 bases, with 16 bases sitting between them. CDR1 and CDR2 from the germline V gene are KGHSH and LQKENI. The CDR3 totals 14 residues. In DNA, the CDR3 is TGTGCCAGCTCCCGCAGGGATTCGGTGAATGAGCAGTTCTTC. Its protein product is CASSRRDSVNEQFF. The whole variable domain, remainder taken from reference TRBV18 and TRBJ2-1, is NAGVMQNPRHLVRRRGQEARLRCSPMKGHSHVYWYRQLPEEGLKFMVYLQKENIIDESGMPKERFSAEFPKEGPSILRIQQVVRGDSAAYFCASSRRDSVNEQFFGPGTRLTVL.

By share, this clonotype counts as medium-sized. The chain joins TRBV7-9 to TRBJ2-3; 14 bases are shared with TRBD2. CDR1 is SEHNR and CDR2 is FQNEAQ in the germline V gene (reference sequence). The length of the CDR3 is 16 residues. With 3 bases clipped from V and 6 bases from J, the junction kept 5 bases outside the gene matches. This CDR3 reads CASSFWTSGGRDTQYF. The CDR3, as DNA: TGTGCCAGCAGCTTTTGGACTAGCGGGGGGAGGGATACGCAGTATTTT.

The sample holds many counts of this clonotype. The rearrangement joins TRBV12-3 or TRBV12-4 to TRBJ1-1; 10 bases are shared with TRBD1. This CDR3 spans 16 amino acids. V dropped 10 bases and J dropped 0; count of bases not matched to a gene: 11. CDR3 loop: CAINGRGTGVNTEAFF. The CDR3 region has the DNA TGTGCCATCAATGGGAGGGGGACAGGGGTGAACACTGAAGCTTTCTTT.

The chain joins TRBV6-4 to TRBJ2-6, with 10 bases fitting TRBD1. The V gene end was trimmed by 5 bases and the J gene end by 2 bases; junction bases not matched to a gene: 3. The CDR3 has 16 residues. The germline gives CDR1 MRHNA, CDR2 SNTAGT. In DNA form, the CDR3 reads TGTGCCAGCAGTCGGACAGGGGGAGCTGGGGCCAACGTCCTGACTTTC. The encoded protein is CASSRTGGAGANVLTF.

By share, this clonotype ranks as medium-sized. The chain has TRBV12-3 or TRBV12-4 and TRBJ2-5, with TRBD2 matching 11 bases. The trim removed 6 bases at V and 2 bases at J, leaving 2 bases unmatched. The CDR3 is made up of 14 amino acids. The CDR3 region is CASSRLAGQETQYF. The CDR3, as DNA: TGTGCCAGCAGCCGACTAGCGGGGCAAGAGACCCAGTACTTC.

The chain combines TRBV5-1 with TRBJ2-2; 12 bases match TRBD2. The CDR3 has 17 amino acids. The germline V gene has CDR1 SGHRS and CDR2 YFSETQ. Trimming at V came to 1 base and at J to 4 bases, leaving 5 bases not matched to a gene. This chain's CDR3 is CASSLTLAGGSTGELFF. The CDR3 DNA follows: TGCGCCAGCAGCTTGACACTAGCGGGGGGAAGCACCGGGGAGCTGTTTTTT. The whole variable domain, filled in from reference TRBV5-1 and TRBJ2-2, reads KAGVTQTPRYLIKTRGQQVTLSCSPISGHRSVSWYQQTPGQGLQFLFEYFSETQRNKGNFPGRFSGRQFSNSRSEMNVSTLELGDSALYLCASSLTLAGGSTGELFFGEGSRLTVL.

The CDR3: CASSLLNEKLFF. The CDR3 nucleotides are TGTGCCAGCTCACTACTTAATGAAAAACTGTTTTTT. V usage is TRBV18 and J usage is TRBJ1-4, with D unclear. Trimming took 4 bases from V and 4 from J, leaving 4 bases between them. CDR1 and CDR2 from the germline V gene are KGHSH and LQKENI. The CDR3 runs 12 residues.

By its share, this clonotype is medium-sized (0.01 to 0.1%). V is TRBV20-1 and J is TRBJ2-5, with a tentative D call TRBD2 (6 bases). Trimming cost V 0 bases and J 2 bases, with 16 bases left between them. Germline V lookup: CDR1 DFQATT, CDR2 SNEGSKA (reference sequence). The CDR3 extends over 16 amino acids. The CDR3 loop reads CSARDGSREEQETQYF. CDR3 nucleotides: TGCAGTGCTAGAGATGGGTCCAGGGAGGAACAAGAGACCCAGTACTTC.

The table lists this clonotype with a few counts. The chain couples TRBV3-1 to TRBJ1-2; the D is unclear. Germline CDR1 reads LGHDT; CDR2 reads YNNKEL (reference sequence). CDR3 length: 13 residues. Trimming stripped 2 bases from V and 2 bases from J, with 6 bases between. The CDR3 DNA is TGTGCCAGCAGCCAAACGGGGAACTATGGCTACACCTTC. Protein product: CASSQTGNYGYTF.

This clonotype is categorized as medium-sized. The chain combines TRBV19 with TRBJ1-4; D gene ambiguous. V dropped 5 bases and J dropped 13 bases, with 14 bases sitting between them. The germline V gene encodes CDR1 LNHDA and CDR2 SQIVND (reference sequence). The CDR3 spans 12 residues. In DNA, the CDR3 is TGTGCCAGTAGTTCCCGGACCGGTATACTGTTTTTT. The encoded protein is CASSSRTGILFF.

In its sample, this clonotype ranks as medium-sized. The V and J genes are TRBV14 and TRBJ1-2; D not certain. In germline, CDR1 is SGHDN, CDR2 FVKESK. The CDR3 has 13 residues. Trimming took 1 base from V and 5 from J, leaving 8 bases between them. CDR3 nucleotides: TGTGCCAGCAGCCAAGGAGCCAAGTATGGCTACACCTTC. As protein: CASSQGAKYGYTF.

The chain couples TRBV7-3 to TRBJ2-1; TRBD2 might be the D (5 bases). Germline CDR1 reads SGHTA; CDR2 reads FQGTGA. Trimming removed 0 bases from V and 12 bases from J, with 12 bases in between. The length of the CDR3 is 13 residues. CDR3 sequence: CASSLTVGGRQFF. The CDR3 DNA follows: TGTGCCAGCAGCTTAACGGTAGGAGGAAGGCAGTTCTTC.

This clonotype is medium-sized by share. The rearrangement uses TRBV9 and TRBJ2-1; 9 bases fit TRBD1. Germline V gene data show CDR1 as SGDLS and CDR2 as YYNGEE. V gave up 3 bases and J gave up 1 base; unmatched junction bases: 2. The CDR3 consists of 15 residues. The CDR3 loop is CASSAGTGSYNEQFF. CDR3 in DNA: TGTGCCAGCAGCGCCGGGACAGGGTCCTACAATGAGCAGTTCTTC.

In its sample, this clonotype was seen a few times. This chain uses TRBV12-3 or TRBV12-4 with TRBJ2-7; 8 bases agree with TRBD2. V dropped 7 bases and J dropped 3; count of bases not matched to a gene: 8. This CDR3 comprises 14 residues. The CDR3 nucleotides are TGTGCCAGCAACCCCGGGGGGGGGTTCTACGAGCAGTACTTC. It yields the protein CASNPGGGFYEQYF.

As concerns this clonotype: This may arise from a read error, as a much more abundant clone is one base away. DNA of the CDR3: TGTGCCAGCAGCCCGGGACTAGCGTGGTACAATGAGCAGTTCTTC. Translated, it gives CASSPGLAWYNEQFF. The chain links TRBV5-4 to TRBJ2-1; 10 positions agree with TRBD2. Trimming took 4 bases from V and 4 from J; bases not matched to a gene: 5. The CDR3 is 15 amino acids. CDR1 is SGHNT, CDR2 YYREEE, per germline (reference sequence).

This clonotype is labeled as medium-sized (0.01 to 0.1%). The rearrangement joins TRBV7-9 to TRBJ2-5; D is possibly TRBD2 (7 bases). The germline V gene encodes CDR1 SEHNR and CDR2 FQNEAQ (reference sequence). Deletions cut 7 bases from V and 2 bases from J, with 17 bases between. This CDR3 region has 15 residues. The CDR3 sequence is CASTPRGGTQETQYF. The CDR3 DNA reads as TGTGCCAGCACTCCGAGGGGGGGAACTCAAGAGACCCAGTACTTC.

This clonotype is deemed medium-sized. This sequence joins TRBV20-1 and TRBJ2-7; 12 bases fit TRBD2. Germline V gene data show CDR1 as DFQATT and CDR2 as SNEGSKA (reference sequence). The ends lost 5 bases at V and 5 bases at J; junction bases unmatched: 10. This CDR3 region has 15 residues. Here the CDR3 reads CSAETPGLAGHEQYF. CDR3 sequence (DNA): TGCAGTGCTGAGACCCCGGGACTAGCGGGCCACGAGCAGTACTTC.

This clonotype was picked up a small number of times. The chain is built from TRBV19 and TRBJ2-7; D not certain. This CDR3 region has 13 residues. CDR1 and CDR2 (germline): LNHDA, SQIVND (reference sequence). V was shortened by 1 base and J by 1 base, with 5 bases between the two germline ends. The CDR3 DNA follows: TGTGCCAGTAGTATAGGTCCTTCCTACGAGCAGTACTTC. Its protein is CASSIGPSYEQYF.

This clonotype is medium-sized within its sample. The rearrangement joins TRBV6-5 to TRBJ2-6; D is unclear. This CDR3 has 16 residues. Germline V gene sequence: CDR1 MNHEY, CDR2 SVGAGI. The ends were cut back, 7 bases at V and 1 base at J, with 14 bases in the middle. For the CDR3, the DNA is TGTGCCAGCACTCCTTCCTTAGGGTCTGGGGCCAACGTCCTGACTTTC. It codes for CASTPSLGSGANVLTF.

By its share, this clonotype is medium-sized. The V and J genes are TRBV20-1 and TRBJ2-7; D not certain. With 6 bases removed from V and 0 bases from J, the gap between germline ends came to 15 bases. The CDR3 totals 14 residues. Per the germline V gene, CDR1 is DFQATT and CDR2 is SNEGSKA (reference sequence). DNA of the CDR3: TGCAGTGCCATATCGCCGGGCCACTCCTACGAGCAGTACTTC. Translation gives CSAISPGHSYEQYF.

This clonotype counts as medium-sized (0.01 to 0.1%). The J gene is TRBJ2-7, the V gene TRBV6-2 or TRBV6-3; 8 bases agree with TRBD2. V lost 2 bases, J lost 4 bases, and 7 bases stayed unmatched. The CDR3 is made up of 15 amino acids. Germline V gene lookup returns CDR1 MNHEY and CDR2 SVGEGT. The CDR3 DNA follows: TGTGCCAGCAGTTACGCAACGAGCGGGGGTTACGAGCAGTACTTC. This sequence encodes CASSYATSGGYEQYF.

By frequency in the sample, this clonotype is medium-sized. The chain employs TRBV6-5 and TRBJ1-2; possibly TRBD1 for D (6 bases). Trimming removed 5 bases at V and 4 bases at J, with 11 bases between. The length of the CDR3 is 13 residues. Germline assignment: CDR1 MNHEY and CDR2 SVGAGI. The CDR3 DNA follows: TGTGCCAGCAGTCACAGGGACGGCTATGGCTACACCTTC. Translation: CASSHRDGYGYTF.

By sample share, this clonotype is medium-sized. The chain uses TRBV18 and TRBJ2-3; D is ambiguous. V lost 3 bases, J lost 5 bases, and 3 bases lay in between. The CDR3 is 11 residues long. Per germline, CDR1 KGHSH and CDR2 LQKENI. The CDR3 DNA follows: TGTGCCAGCTCACCGGGAGATACGCAGTATTTT. This codes for CASSPGDTQYF.